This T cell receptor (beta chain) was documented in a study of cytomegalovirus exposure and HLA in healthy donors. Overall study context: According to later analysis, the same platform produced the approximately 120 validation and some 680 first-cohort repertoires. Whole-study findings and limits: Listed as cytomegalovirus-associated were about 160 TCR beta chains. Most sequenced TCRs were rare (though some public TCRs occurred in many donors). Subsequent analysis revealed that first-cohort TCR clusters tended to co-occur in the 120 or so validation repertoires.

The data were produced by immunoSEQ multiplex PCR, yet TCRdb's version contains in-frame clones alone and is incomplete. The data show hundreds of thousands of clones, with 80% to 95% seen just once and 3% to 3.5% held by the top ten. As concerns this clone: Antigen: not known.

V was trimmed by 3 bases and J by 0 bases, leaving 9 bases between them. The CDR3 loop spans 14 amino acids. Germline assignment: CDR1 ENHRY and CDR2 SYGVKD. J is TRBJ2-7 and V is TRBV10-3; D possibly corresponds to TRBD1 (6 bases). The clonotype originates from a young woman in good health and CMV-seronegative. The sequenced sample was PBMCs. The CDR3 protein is CAISDEGDSYEQYF. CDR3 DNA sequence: TGTGCCATCAGTGACGAGGGGGACTCCTACGAGCAGTACTTC.